One and the same sample provided the 32 T cell receptor beta chains below, sequenced in a study of blood T cell repertoires in COVID-19. Clones were read by immunoSEQ multiplex PCR, and TCRdb kept only the in-frame ones, dropping some. This table has 70,000 to 95,000 clones, 75% to 90% appearing once. Sequenced material: peripheral blood. All receptors come from a man aged 50-60 years with active COVID-19.

This chain joins TRBV7-8 and TRBJ1-2; the match to TRBD1 covers 7 bases. V lost 7 bases to trimming and J lost 6 bases; unmatched junction nucleotides: 11. The CDR3 totals 14 residues. Germline lookup yields CDR1 SGHVS and CDR2 FQNEAQ. The CDR3 DNA reads as TGTGCCAGCAACGACAGGGCTTACTCGGATGGCTACACCTTC. It is translated as CASNDRAYSDGYTF.

The chain joins TRBV5-1 to TRBJ2-1, with TRBD2 as a possible D gene (5 bases). The CDR3 covers 15 residues. V was pared by 0 bases and J by 0 bases, with 7 bases between. Germline assignment: CDR1 SGHRS and CDR2 YFSETQ. CDR3 coding DNA: TGCGCCAGCAGCTTGGACGGGAACTCCTACAATGAGCAGTTCTTC. This encodes CASSLDGNSYNEQFF. The full variable domain, rest sourced from reference TRBV5-1 and TRBJ2-1, is KAGVTQTPRYLIKTRGQQVTLSCSPISGHRSVSWYQQTPGQGLQFLFEYFSETQRNKGNFPGRFSGRQFSNSRSEMNVSTLELGDSALYLCASSLDGNSYNEQFFGPGTRLTVL.

The chain carries TRBV7-6 and TRBJ2-5; a weak D match, TRBD2 (6 bases). V lost 3 bases to trimming and J lost 6 bases, with 11 bases between them. Germline lookup yields CDR1 SGHVS and CDR2 FNYEAQ. The CDR3 spans 13 residues. CDR3 sequence reads: CASSLGGGKTQYF. DNA of the CDR3: TGTGCCAGCAGCTTGGGTGGGGGGAAGACCCAGTACTTC.

The CDR3 DNA reads TGTGCCAGCAGAGCGGGATTGGGCGGCAGCTCCTACAATGAGCAGTTCTTC. Its protein product is CASRAGLGGSSYNEQFF. This rearrangement joins TRBV2 to TRBJ2-1; 7 bases are shared with TRBD2. With 6 bases clipped from V and 0 bases from J, the junction kept 11 bases outside the gene matches. The CDR3 is made up of 17 amino acids. CDR1 SNHLY and CDR2 FYNNEI come from the germline V gene. The full variable domain, its missing parts supplied by reference TRBV2 and TRBJ2-1, is EPEVTQTPSHQVTQMGQEVILRCVPISNHLYFYWYRQILGQKVEFLVSFYNNEISEKSEIFDDQFSVERPDGSNFTLKIRSTKLEDSAMYFCASRAGLGGSSYNEQFFGPGTRLTVL.

The chain uses TRBV5-1 and TRBJ1-1, with D possibly TRBD1 on 5 matching bases. Germline assignment: CDR1 SGHRS and CDR2 YFSETQ. The CDR3 sequence is 14 residues long. V was trimmed by 2 bases and J by 2 bases, leaving 10 bases between them. In DNA, the CDR3 is TGCGCCAGCAGCTTCTCGACAGCCAACACTGAAGCTTTCTTT. Protein product: CASSFSTANTEAFF.

This rearrangement joins TRBV7-3 to TRBJ2-2; a weak D match, TRBD2 (6 bases). V lost 4 bases to trimming and J lost 1 base, with 25 bases between them. Per the germline V gene, CDR1 is SGHTA and CDR2 is FQGTGA. The CDR3 consists of 20 residues. CDR3 in DNA: TGTGCCAGCAGCTACCAGCTTCACGGGGGAAGGTTGGAGAACACCGGGGAGCTGTTTTTT. Protein product: CASSYQLHGGRLENTGELFF.

The gene calls are TRBV19 and TRBJ2-7; 9 bases are a match to TRBD1. With V trimmed by 9 bases and J by 5 bases, 14 bases remained unmatched. The V gene's germline CDR1 is LNHDA and CDR2 SQIVND (reference sequence). This CDR3 is built from 15 residues. CDR3 nucleotide sequence: TGTGCCAGCATAGGAGAGGGACAGGGAGGCAACGAGCAGTACTTC. The encoded protein is CASIGEGQGGNEQYF. The variable domain in full, completed from reference TRBV19 and TRBJ2-7, reads DGGITQSPKYLFRKEGQNVTLSCEQNLNHDAMYWYRQDPGQGLRLIYYSQIVNDFQKGDIAEGYSVSREKKESFPLTVTSAQKNPTAFYLCASIGEGQGGNEQYFGPGTRLTVT.

The gene calls are TRBV29-1 and TRBJ2-5; possible D gene TRBD1, 6 bases. Germline values: CDR1 SQVTM, CDR2 ANQGSEA. The length of the CDR3 is 15 residues. Trimming pared 4 bases from V and 5 bases from J, leaving 20 bases between. CDR3 coding DNA: TGCAGCGTTGCTGGGGGCGAGGGATTAGGGGAGACCCAGTACTTC. Translating it yields CSVAGGEGLGETQYF.

The J gene is TRBJ2-3, the V gene TRBV2; 9 bases agree with TRBD1. Unmatched junction bases numbered 9, after V lost 7 bases and J lost 4 bases. Looked up from germline, CDR1 is SNHLY and CDR2 is FYNNEI. The CDR3 consists of 15 residues. The DNA for the CDR3 is TGTGCCAGCATTAGGGACAGGGCGGACGCAGATACGCAGTATTTT. Protein sequence: CASIRDRADADTQYF.

The chain recombines TRBV6-6 with TRBJ1-2; D might be TRBD1 (6 bases). The CDR3 is made up of 13 amino acids. Deletions cut 2 bases from V and 8 bases from J, with 12 bases between. Per the germline V gene, CDR1 is MNHNY and CDR2 is SVGAGI (reference sequence). The CDR3 reads CASSYGGAEGYTF. DNA for the CDR3: TGTGCCAGCAGTTACGGGGGGGCGGAGGGCTACACCTTC.

The J gene is TRBJ2-7, the V gene TRBV5-4, with D maybe TRBD1 (6 bases). There are 15 residues in the CDR3. Per germline, CDR1 SGHNT and CDR2 YYREEE (reference sequence). V dropped 1 base and J dropped 0 bases, with 11 bases sitting between them. DNA for the CDR3: TGTGCCAGCAGCTTGTCCCAGGGGAGCTCCTACGAGCAGTACTTC. This sequence encodes CASSLSQGSSYEQYF.

The rearrangement joins TRBV9 to TRBJ2-1, with TRBD2 as a possible D gene (6 bases). Trimming cost V 3 bases and J 2 bases, with 15 bases left between them. Germline V gene lookup returns CDR1 SGDLS and CDR2 YYNGEE. CDR3 length: 16 amino acids. CDR3 amino acids: CASSAASERAYNEQFF. The CDR3, as DNA: TGTGCCAGCAGCGCCGCCAGCGAGCGGGCCTACAATGAGCAGTTCTTC.

The chain is built from TRBV7-2 and TRBJ1-1, with D possibly TRBD1 on 6 matching bases. The V and J ends lost 3 bases and 0 bases respectively, with 11 bases between them. Per the germline V gene, CDR1 is SGHTA and CDR2 is FQGNSA. The CDR3 covers 15 residues. CDR3 sequence: CASSLDRRLNTEAFF. The CDR3 DNA reads TGTGCCAGCAGCTTGGACAGACGCTTGAACACTGAAGCTTTCTTT. Looking up the rest from reference TRBV7-2 and TRBJ1-1 gives the full variable domain: GAGVSQSPSNKVTEKGKDVELRCDPISGHTALYWYRQSLGQGLEFLIYFQGNSAPDKSGLPSDRFSAERTGGSVSTLTIQRTQQEDSAVYLCASSLDRRLNTEAFFGQGTRLTVV.

The chain recombines TRBV27 with TRBJ2-5; D is unclear. Looked up from germline, CDR1 is MNHEY and CDR2 is SMNVEV (reference sequence). There are 15 residues in the CDR3. Trimming removed 3 bases at V and 1 base at J, with 12 bases between. Here the CDR3 reads CASSLSAAAQETQYF. The CDR3 DNA reads TGTGCCAGCAGTTTGTCGGCGGCAGCCCAAGAGACCCAGTACTTC.

The rearrangement links TRBV15 to TRBJ1-6; D unclear. This CDR3 has 13 amino acids. The germline CDR1 and CDR2 sequences are LNHNV and YYDKDF (reference sequence). V was cut by 4 bases and J by 7 bases, with 8 bases left in between. The CDR3 spells CATSTEINSPLHF. In nucleotides, the CDR3 is TGTGCCACCAGCACAGAAATAAATTCACCCCTCCACTTT.

The rearrangement uses TRBV7-6 and TRBJ1-2; maybe TRBD1 (6 bases). Deletions cut 5 bases from V and 8 bases from J, with 21 bases between. In germline, CDR1 is SGHVS, CDR2 FNYEAQ. The CDR3 length is 15 residues. In nucleotides, the CDR3 is TGTGCCAGCAGCCCTCGGACAGAAACAACTATGGGCTACACCTTC. Encoded protein: CASSPRTETTMGYTF.

The gene calls are TRBV9 and TRBJ2-1, with 15 bases aligning to TRBD2. Germline V gene lookup returns CDR1 SGDLS and CDR2 YYNGEE. With 0 bases clipped from V and 0 bases from J, the junction kept 10 bases outside the gene matches. The CDR3 contains 21 residues. For the CDR3, the DNA is TGTGCCAGCAGCGTAGCTGTCGGACTAGCGGGAGGGGCTAGCTCCTACAATGAGCAGTTCTTC. Translated: CASSVAVGLAGGASSYNEQFF.

This clone was observed once. The chain combines TRBV7-9 with TRBJ1-2, with 8 positions matching TRBD1. Losses at the gene ends were 5 bases for V and 4 bases for J; bases not matched to a gene: 6. Germline V gives CDR1 SEHNR, CDR2 FQNEAQ (reference sequence). The CDR3 covers 14 residues. The CDR3 DNA reads as TGTGCCAGCAGCCGCAGGGGGCCCGGCTATGGCTACACCTTC. Its protein product is CASSRRGPGYGYTF. The whole variable domain, remainder taken from reference TRBV7-9 and TRBJ1-2, is DTGVSQNPRHKITKRGQNVTFRCDPISEHNRLYWYRQTLGQGPEFLTYFQNEAQLEKSRLLSDRFSAERPKGSFSTLEIQRTEQGDSAMYLCASSRRGPGYGYTFGSGTRLTVV.

The chain employs TRBV6-4 and TRBJ2-7, with D tentatively TRBD2 (5 bases). The CDR3 length is 15 residues. Germline V lookup: CDR1 MRHNA, CDR2 SNTAGT. Deletions cut 5 bases from V and 1 base from J, with 15 bases between. CDR3 bases: TGTGCCAGCAGTCCTGGAGGTAGCATGTCCTACGAGCAGTACTTC. Translation: CASSPGGSMSYEQYF.

The chain uses TRBV4-3 and TRBJ2-1; 12 bases fit TRBD2. The CDR3 covers 18 residues. The germline gives CDR1 LGHNA, CDR2 YSLEER. J lost 5 bases, V lost 0 bases, and 8 bases had no gene match. Here the CDR3 DNA reads TGCGCCAGCAGCCAAGATCATGGACTAGCGGGGCCACACAATGAGCAGTTCTTC. It yields the protein CASSQDHGLAGPHNEQFF.

The V call is TRBV4-3, the J call TRBJ2-6; 7 positions agree with TRBD2. Germline V lookup: CDR1 LGHNA, CDR2 YSLEER. Germline trimming cut 0 bases from V and 4 bases from J; bases unmatched to any gene: 3. The CDR3 is 16 amino acids. The chain's CDR3 is CASSQEGEGGANVLTF. CDR3 nucleotide sequence: TGCGCCAGCAGCCAAGAGGGGGAGGGCGGGGCCAACGTCCTGACTTTC.

The chain uses TRBV4-1 and TRBJ2-7; perhaps TRBD1 as D (6 bases). Trimming removed 4 bases from V and 1 base from J, with 14 bases in between. Per germline, CDR1 MGHRA and CDR2 YSYEKL. The length of the CDR3 is 15 residues. CDR3 DNA sequence: TGCGCCAGCAGCCCCGGTGGGGGCAAGTCCTACGAGCAGTACTTC. Translated: CASSPGGGKSYEQYF.

The rearrangement joins TRBV5-5 to TRBJ2-3; 8 nucleotides align to TRBD1. Germline V gene lookup returns CDR1 SGHKS and CDR2 YYEKEE (reference sequence). V lost 5 bases, J lost 5 bases, and 7 bases stayed unmatched. This CDR3 is built from 14 residues. CDR3 DNA sequence: TGTGCCAGCAGGAAACAGGGGGAAGGAGATACGCAGTATTTT. Its protein product is CASRKQGEGDTQYF.

The CDR3 sequence: CANLRTMEGPTDTQYF. In DNA form, the CDR3 reads TGTGCCAACCTGCGGACGATGGAGGGTCCCACAGATACGCAGTATTTT. The J gene is TRBJ2-3, the V gene TRBV3-1 (or the pseudogene TRBV3-2); a weak D match, TRBD2 (6 bases). The length of the CDR3 is 16 residues. Trimming removed 10 bases at V and 2 bases at J, with 22 bases between. From germline, CDR1 is LGHDT and CDR2 YNNKEL (reference sequence).

This clone appeared a single time. The CDR3 reads CASSSPGTYTGELFF. Here the CDR3 DNA reads TGTGCCAGCAGTTCGCCCGGGACATACACCGGGGAGCTGTTTTTT. The chain uses TRBV28 and TRBJ2-2; tentative D call: TRBD1 (6 bases). V was pared by 4 bases and J by 3 bases, with 12 bases between. From germline, CDR1 is MDHEN and CDR2 SYDVKM. This CDR3 spans 15 amino acids.

This rearrangement joins TRBV19 to TRBJ1-2; a weak D match, TRBD1 (6 bases). There are 14 residues in the CDR3. Per germline, CDR1 LNHDA and CDR2 SQIVND (reference sequence). Deletions cut 9 bases from V and 2 bases from J, with 16 bases between. CDR3 nucleotide sequence: TGTGCCAGCAATGTGGGGGGGCTGAACTATGGCTACACCTTC. It is translated as CASNVGGLNYGYTF. Based on the CDR3 plus reference TRBV19 and TRBJ1-2, the full variable domain is DGGITQSPKYLFRKEGQNVTLSCEQNLNHDAMYWYRQDPGQGLRLIYYSQIVNDFQKGDIAEGYSVSREKKESFPLTVTSAQKNPTAFYLCASNVGGLNYGYTFGSGTRLTVV.

By frequency in the sample, this clone is medium-sized (0.01 to 0.1%). The rearrangement joins TRBV13 to TRBJ1-3; D is possibly TRBD1 (6 bases). Per germline, CDR1 PRHDT and CDR2 FYEKMQ (reference sequence). The germline V and J ends were trimmed by 3 bases and 1 base, with 10 bases remaining between them. The CDR3 runs 15 residues. DNA of the CDR3: TGTGCCAGCAGCTTTTTCGGACAGTCTGGAAACACCATATATTTT. Protein: CASSFFGQSGNTIYF. Combining the CDR3 with reference TRBV13 and TRBJ1-3 gives the whole variable domain AAGVIQSPRHLIKEKRETATLKCYPIPRHDTVYWYQQGPGQDPQFLISFYEKMQSDKGSIPDRFSAQQFSDYHSELNMSSLELGDSALYFCASSFFGQSGNTIYFGEGSWLTVV.

The chain is built from TRBV5-1 and TRBJ1-1; D is perhaps TRBD1 (5 bases). There are 15 residues in the CDR3. Germline CDR1 SGHRS, CDR2 YFSETQ. The germline V and J ends were trimmed by 10 bases and 1 base, with 20 bases remaining between them. The CDR3 DNA is TGCGCCTGCGCCCCCGGGGGAGCCGGGAACACTGAAGCTTTCTTT. The encoded protein is CACAPGGAGNTEAFF.

This rearrangement joins TRBV7-9 to TRBJ1-1, with 7 bases that match TRBD1. CDR3 length: 17 residues. The J segment lost 0 bases and the V segment lost 0 bases, leaving 7 bases of the junction unmatched. Germline V lookup: CDR1 SEHNR, CDR2 FQNEAQ (reference sequence). The CDR3 DNA reads TGTGCCAGCAGCTTAGCGCGAGGGGGCCTTTTGAACACTGAAGCTTTCTTT. It yields the protein CASSLARGGLLNTEAFF.

The gene calls are TRBV6-5 and TRBJ1-2, with TRBD1 identical over 9 bases. The J segment lost 3 bases and the V segment lost 4 bases, leaving 6 bases of the junction unmatched. Looked up from germline, CDR1 is MNHEY and CDR2 is SVGAGI. This CDR3 region has 15 residues. The CDR3: CASSFRTGEDYGYTF. The CDR3 region has the DNA TGTGCCAGCAGTTTTCGGACAGGGGAGGACTATGGCTACACCTTC.

In nucleotides, the CDR3 is TGTGCCAGCAGTTTACAGACAGGGGCCTATGGCTACACCTTC. It translates to CASSLQTGAYGYTF. The V and J genes are TRBV28 and TRBJ1-2; 8 bases map to TRBD1. CDR3 length equals 14 residues. Trimming at V came to 2 bases and at J to 4 bases, leaving 3 bases not matched to a gene. Germline V lookup: CDR1 MDHEN, CDR2 SYDVKM.

The chain joins TRBV28 to TRBJ1-1; TRBD1 matches at 7 bases. The germline CDR1 and CDR2 sequences are MDHEN and SYDVKM. The trim removed 6 bases at V and 1 base at J, leaving 5 bases unmatched. The CDR3 covers 14 residues. The CDR3 nucleotides read TGTGCCAGCAGCTTTGACAGGGCGAACACTGAAGCTTTCTTT. This codes for CASSFDRANTEAFF.